A selection of T cell receptor beta chains follows, all from one sample in a study of T cell repertoires in cytomegalovirus infection. MiXCR, applied by TCRdb to the reads, yields one record per CDR3 protein. The table records around 530,000 distinct CDR3 sequences, roughly 29% of them present only once. Sequenced input: PBMCs. These receptors all come from a human donor in good health (CMV status not recorded). Some clones in this sample may be carry-over from other donors' samples. Both conserved end residues are part of each CDR3. Size is stated for part of the rows, as once, few or many counts, or as a class when the clone is expanded.

V	size	J	CDR3
TRBV7-2	many	TRBJ1-3	CASSGDSWGTIYF
TRBV7-8	NA	TRBJ2-5	CASSLPGLAGGGTQYF
TRBV7-9	NA	TRBJ2-2	CASSHIPATDTGELFF
TRBV7-6	NA	TRBJ1-3	CASSLNDGNTIYF
TRBV6-1	NA	TRBJ1-2	CASFVSGGYGYTF
TRBV28	few	TRBJ2-3	CASSGRLAGAYDTQYF
TRBV4-2	NA	TRBJ2-2	CASSQDGPNTGELFF
TRBV7-9	NA	TRBJ2-1	CASSPGRGAYNEQFF
TRBV29-1	NA	TRBJ2-5	CSVEGENQETQYF
TRBV6-6	NA	TRBJ1-5	CASSYSRGLGPQHF
TRBV7-2	few	TRBJ2-7	CASSPQGMGYEQYF
TRBV19	NA	TRBJ2-7	CASSVSSGSEQYF
TRBV7-2	many	TRBJ1-3	CASSPAVSGNTIYF
TRBV7-9	few	TRBJ2-3	CASSMPQGGRDTQYF
TRBV10-3	NA	TRBJ2-5	CAISGGLAGVPLQETQYF
TRBV7-2	many	TRBJ2-2	CASNTKNTGELFF
TRBV7-4	NA	TRBJ2-7	CASSSRAGATYEQYF
TRBV28	few	TRBJ2-1	CASSLTDRAHNEQFF
TRBV6-1	many	TRBJ2-3	CASGGGGGLSPDTQYF
TRBV7-3	few	TRBJ2-2	CASSFGLAGATGELFF
TRBV4-2	NA	TRBJ2-7	CATQGGHEQYF
TRBV28	NA	TRBJ1-2	CASSPTQGARYGYTF
TRBV7-9	few	TRBJ1-5	CASSRNNQPQHF
TRBV28	NA	TRBJ1-2	CASSLTQLFHTF
TRBV7-8	NA	TRBJ2-6	CASSLTLGGFSGANVLTF
TRBV30	NA	TRBJ2-7	CAWMISVGSYEQYF
TRBV7-2	NA	TRBJ1-5	CASSLQGNDQPQHF
TRBV14	few	TRBJ1-6	CASSQDYPRTATSPLHF
TRBV4-3	NA	TRBJ2-1	CASSPTPGTSYNEQFF